Shown below are 30 T cell receptor beta chains from a single sample sequenced in a study of CD8 T cells in Susac syndrome. With random hexamers, reverse transcription was performed on about 0.5 to 1 ug of RNA. One entry per CDR3 protein results from TCRdb running MiXCR on the immunoSEQ multiplex PCR reads. This table has about 290,000 distinct CDR3 sequences, 85% appearing once. Sequenced input: CD8+ T cells from PBMCs. These receptor sequences come from a human donor with multiple sclerosis.

The V and J genes are TRBV7-9 and TRBJ1-4, with 9 bases lining up with TRBD1. CDR1 and CDR2 from the germline V gene are SEHNR and FQNEAQ (reference sequence). Trimming cost V 5 bases and J 8 bases; bases outside gene matches: 12. The CDR3 totals 16 residues. The CDR3 DNA sequence: TGTGCCAGCAGCCAAACCCGGGACAGGGCCTACGAAAAACTGTTTTTT. Protein product: CASSQTRDRAYEKLFF.

The CDR3 region has the DNA TGCAGTGCCCCTAGCGAAGAATCCTACAATGAGCAGTTCTTC. It specifies CSAPSEESYNEQFF. The chain has TRBV20-1 and TRBJ2-1; D may be TRBD2 (6 bases). The CDR3 sequence is 14 residues long. Germline CDR1 is DFQATT and CDR2 is SNEGSKA (reference sequence). V dropped 6 bases and J dropped 1 base, with 13 bases sitting between them.

This CDR3 reads CASSLSSGSRETQYF. The CDR3 DNA is TGTGCCAGCAGTTTGAGTAGCGGGAGCCGAGAGACCCAGTACTTC. This chain joins TRBV28 and TRBJ2-5; TRBD2 aligns across 9 bases. CDR3 size: 15 residues. The germline CDR1 and CDR2 sequences are MDHEN and SYDVKM. After removal of 3 bases from V and 4 bases from J, the junction contained 6 bases not matched to a gene.

The rearrangement joins TRBV19 to TRBJ2-1; possibly TRBD2 for D (5 bases). V was shortened by 0 bases and J by 8 bases, with 11 bases between the two germline ends. The CDR3 is 14 residues long. Germline loops: CDR1 LNHDA, CDR2 SQIVND (reference sequence). The CDR3 loop is CASSIERVLDEQFF. The CDR3 nucleotides read TGTGCCAGTAGTATAGAGCGGGTACTGGATGAGCAGTTCTTC.

The V gene is TRBV29-1, the J gene TRBJ2-1, with 8 bases matching TRBD2. This CDR3 spans 15 amino acids. The trim removed 6 bases at V and 0 bases at J, leaving 7 bases unmatched. CDR1 SQVTM and CDR2 ANQGSEA come from the germline V gene. The CDR3 region is CSVISGVSSYNEQFF. CDR3 nucleotide sequence: TGCAGCGTGATTAGCGGGGTCAGCTCCTACAATGAGCAGTTCTTC.

The chain uses TRBV7-9 and TRBJ2-5; D might be TRBD2 (6 bases). V was pared by 5 bases and J by 1 base, with 14 bases between. The CDR3 has 15 residues. Germline CDR1 and CDR2: SEHNR and FQNEAQ (reference sequence). DNA for the CDR3: TGTGCCAGCAGCCCCTATAGCGGAAGCCAAGAGACCCAGTACTTC. Its protein is CASSPYSGSQETQYF. The full variable domain, with the rest looked up from reference TRBV7-9 and TRBJ2-5, is DTGVSQNPRHKITKRGQNVTFRCDPISEHNRLYWYRQTLGQGPEFLTYFQNEAQLEKSRLLSDRFSAERPKGSFSTLEIQRTEQGDSAMYLCASSPYSGSQETQYFGPGTRLLVL.

This clonotype has only a few counts. This chain links TRBV15 with TRBJ2-7; possibly TRBD1 for D (6 bases). The length of the CDR3 is 12 residues. CDR1 is LNHNV and CDR2 is YYDKDF in the germline V gene (reference sequence). Trimming took 5 bases from V and 7 from J, leaving 12 bases between them. The CDR3 nucleotides read TGTGCCACCAGCGACAGGACGTGGGAGCAGTACTTC. This sequence encodes CATSDRTWEQYF.

The V gene is TRBV27, the J gene TRBJ2-5; 9 bases fit TRBD2. Germline V gives CDR1 MNHEY, CDR2 SMNVEV (reference sequence). The V segment lost 6 bases and the J segment 3 bases; nucleotides outside the gene matches: 11. The CDR3 consists of 16 residues. The CDR3 DNA follows: TGTGCCAGCAGCCCCTTAGGGCTAGCGGGGAAAGAGACCCAGTACTTC. This encodes CASSPLGLAGKETQYF.

The CDR3 nucleotides are TGCGCCAGCAGCCAAAGTAGGCAGGGGGCGTACGAGCAGTACTTC. It is translated as CASSQSRQGAYEQYF. The chain recombines TRBV4-3 with TRBJ2-7; 8 nucleotides match TRBD1. Germline V gene lookup returns CDR1 LGHNA and CDR2 YSLEER. The V gene end was trimmed by 2 bases and the J gene end by 4 bases; junction bases not matched to a gene: 7. The CDR3 sequence is 15 residues long.

The chain uses TRBV21-1 and TRBJ2-7; the table gives TRBD1 as D, unverified against the DNA. TRBV21-1 is a listed pseudogene. CDR3 length: 11 residues. The CDR3 loop is CAGGGAREQYF. The CDR3 region has the DNA TGTGCCGGAGGGGGGGCGAGGGAGCAGTACTTC.

The genes are TRBV9 and TRBJ1-4; the match to TRBD1 covers 12 bases. Germline V lookup: CDR1 SGDLS, CDR2 YYNGEE. The CDR3 length is 16 residues. Trimming took 0 bases from V and 6 from J; bases not matched to a gene: 3. This chain's CDR3 is CASSVDGTGGYEKLFF. DNA of the CDR3: TGTGCCAGCAGCGTAGATGGGACAGGGGGCTATGAAAAACTGTTTTTT.

The CDR3, as DNA: TGTGCCAGCAGTTTAAAGGGAGGGCCAAATGAGCAGTTCTTC. Residues: CASSLKGGPNEQFF. This chain joins TRBV27 and TRBJ2-1; 7 nucleotides line up with TRBD2. The CDR3 runs to 14 residues. After removal of 2 bases from V and 7 bases from J, the junction contained 5 bases not matched to a gene. The germline gives CDR1 MNHEY, CDR2 SMNVEV (reference sequence).

This clonotype was detected a few times. The chain couples TRBV7-2 to TRBJ2-7; no reliable D call. In germline, CDR1 is SGHTA, CDR2 FQGNSA. V was cut by 3 bases and J by 3 bases, with 15 bases left in between. The CDR3 has 15 residues. This CDR3 reads CASSFSLEAVYEQYF. CDR3 nucleotide sequence: TGTGCCAGCAGCTTTAGTCTGGAAGCCGTCTACGAGCAGTACTTC. The full variable domain, in which reference TRBV7-2 and TRBJ2-7 provide the parts outside the CDR3, is GAGVSQSPSNKVTEKGKDVELRCDPISGHTALYWYRQSLGQGLEFLIYFQGNSAPDKSGLPSDRFSAERTGGSVSTLTIQRTQQEDSAVYLCASSFSLEAVYEQYFGPGTRLTVT.

The rearrangement joins TRBV6-2 or TRBV6-3 to TRBJ2-4; no definite D call. CDR1 is MNHEY and CDR2 is SVGEGT in the germline V gene. V was shortened by 0 bases and J by 0 bases, with 9 bases between the two germline ends. The CDR3 length is 16 residues. CDR3 bases: TGTGCCAGCAGTTACTCGATCAAGACAGCCAAAAACATTCAGTACTTC. Protein: CASSYSIKTAKNIQYF.

The chain recombines TRBV3-1 with TRBJ2-1; D is possibly TRBD1 (6 bases). The CDR3 consists of 15 residues. With 2 bases removed from V and 4 bases from J, the gap between germline ends came to 12 bases. Germline V gene lookup returns CDR1 LGHDT and CDR2 YNNKEL (reference sequence). In nucleotides, the CDR3 is TGTGCCAGCAGCCAACTCCCGGACAGTTACAATGAGCAGTTCTTC. It specifies CASSQLPDSYNEQFF.

Only one count was recorded for this clonotype. V gene TRBV30 combines with J gene TRBJ2-2; D call uncertain. CDR3 size: 13 residues. V lost 0 bases and J 5 bases, leaving 7 bases between the germline ends. CDR1 is GTSNPN and CDR2 is SVGIG in the germline V gene (reference sequence). CDR3: CAWSVYSTGELFF. The CDR3 DNA sequence: TGTGCCTGGAGTGTATACTCGACCGGGGAGCTGTTTTTT.

The rearrangement joins TRBV6-5 to TRBJ2-7; D uncertain. The V end lost 5 bases, the J end lost 0 bases, and 8 bases lay between the germline ends. Germline V gene lookup returns CDR1 MNHEY and CDR2 SVGAGI. The CDR3 has 13 amino acids. CDR3 DNA sequence: TGTGCCAGCAGTCAATACAGCTCCTACGAGCAGTACTTC. This sequence encodes CASSQYSSYEQYF.

DNA of the CDR3: TGTGCCTGGGCCCCAGACACTCTTGGGGAGCCCCAGCATTTT. Translation gives CAWAPDTLGEPQHF. The chain links TRBV30 to TRBJ1-5, with unresolved D. Trimming took 5 bases from V and 8 from J, leaving 19 bases between them. CDR1 is GTSNPN and CDR2 is SVGIG in the germline V gene (reference sequence). The CDR3 has 14 residues.

The chain employs TRBV7-9 and TRBJ2-7; 7 bases fit TRBD2. From germline, CDR1 is SEHNR and CDR2 FQNEAQ (reference sequence). V lost 5 bases to trimming and J lost 7 bases; unmatched junction nucleotides: 8. The CDR3 sequence is 13 residues long. This CDR3 is CASSHAGVREQYF. CDR3 DNA: TGTGCCAGCAGCCATGCGGGGGTTCGTGAGCAGTACTTC.

The gene calls are TRBV13 and TRBJ2-2; D perhaps matches TRBD2 (5 bases). The CDR3 loop spans 16 amino acids. V was cut by 4 bases and J by 5 bases, with 17 bases left in between. Germline V gene lookup returns CDR1 PRHDT and CDR2 FYEKMQ (reference sequence). The CDR3 protein is CASSSGLKLGTGELFF. The CDR3 DNA sequence: TGTGCCAGCAGCTCAGGACTCAAATTAGGGACCGGGGAGCTGTTTTTT.

For the CDR3, the DNA is TGTGCCAGTAAGGAGGGACAGTGGTTCTTC. Amino acid sequence: CASKEGQWFF. The chain recombines TRBV19 with TRBJ2-1, with a possible D match to TRBD1 (7 bases). CDR3 length equals 10 residues. Trimming shortened V by 7 bases and J by 15 bases, and 13 bases separated the two germline ends. Germline V gene sequence: CDR1 LNHDA, CDR2 SQIVND (reference sequence).

This clonotype was observed once. The gene calls are TRBV20-1 and TRBJ1-2; D gene uncertain. CDR3 size: 12 residues. Trimming took 0 bases from V and 0 from J, leaving 2 bases between them. Germline V gives CDR1 DFQATT, CDR2 SNEGSKA (reference sequence). The CDR3 DNA reads as TGCAGTGCTAGAGAGGCTAACTATGGCTACACCTTC. It specifies CSAREANYGYTF.

The chain carries TRBV27 and TRBJ2-4; D remains unclear. The CDR3 sequence is 16 residues long. V lost 8 bases and J lost 0, with 17 bases in between. Germline CDR1 MNHEY, CDR2 SMNVEV (reference sequence). The CDR3 here is CASQPGPAIAKNIQYF. The CDR3, as DNA: TGTGCCAGCCAACCCGGACCCGCCATAGCCAAAAACATTCAGTACTTC.

This chain links TRBV28 with TRBJ2-7; D unresolved. The V end lost 2 bases, the J end lost 0 bases, and 8 bases lay between the germline ends. This CDR3 contains 14 residues. CDR1 MDHEN and CDR2 SYDVKM come from the germline V gene. For the CDR3, the DNA is TGTGCCAGCAGTTTACAGTTACACTCCTACGAGCAGTACTTC. Its protein product is CASSLQLHSYEQYF.

J is TRBJ1-2 and V is TRBV19; maybe TRBD1 (6 bases). The CDR3 loop spans 16 amino acids. Germline V gene data show CDR1 as LNHDA and CDR2 as SQIVND (reference sequence). The V gene lost 6 bases and the J gene lost 8 bases, with 25 bases spanning the gap. CDR3 nucleotides: TGTGCCAGTAGCCCCGACCTGGGGGGCTGGAATAGGGGCTACACCTTC. Amino acids: CASSPDLGGWNRGYTF.

The chain carries TRBV13 and TRBJ2-7; 10 bases line up with TRBD2. The CDR3 sequence is 18 residues long. Per the germline V gene, CDR1 is PRHDT and CDR2 is FYEKMQ (reference sequence). V was clipped by 5 bases and J by 2 bases; unmatched bases: 15. The CDR3 is CASSPGLAGEGPTYEQYF. The DNA of the CDR3 is TGTGCCAGCAGCCCGGGCCTAGCGGGAGAGGGGCCCACCTACGAGCAGTACTTC.

The rearrangement uses TRBV29-1 and TRBJ2-7, with D uncertain. V lost 2 bases and J lost 2, with 16 bases in between. The CDR3 extends over 15 amino acids. CDR1 is SQVTM and CDR2 is ANQGSEA in the germline V gene. The CDR3 is CSVELGVTSPYEQYF. The CDR3 nucleotides read TGCAGCGTTGAATTGGGTGTCACATCACCCTACGAGCAGTACTTC.

V gene TRBV19 combines with J gene TRBJ2-5, with 8 positions matching TRBD2. There are 15 residues in the CDR3. The J segment lost 5 bases and the V segment lost 4 bases, leaving 9 bases of the junction unmatched. The germline V gene has CDR1 LNHDA and CDR2 SQIVND (reference sequence). The CDR3 sequence is CASSRYLSGKETQYF. The CDR3 nucleotides read TGTGCCAGTAGTAGGTACCTTAGCGGGAAGGAGACCCAGTACTTC. The full variable domain, in which reference TRBV19 and TRBJ2-5 provide the parts outside the CDR3, is DGGITQSPKYLFRKEGQNVTLSCEQNLNHDAMYWYRQDPGQGLRLIYYSQIVNDFQKGDIAEGYSVSREKKESFPLTVTSAQKNPTAFYLCASSRYLSGKETQYFGPGTRLLVL.

This chain uses TRBV6-1 with TRBJ1-2, with D possibly being TRBD1 (5 bases). The CDR3 runs to 14 residues. V lost 6 bases and J 4 bases, leaving 15 bases between the germline ends. Germline V gene data show CDR1 as MNHNS and CDR2 as SASEGT. The CDR3 nucleotides read TGTGCCAGCAGCACCCTGGGGGGGACCTATGGCTACACCTTC. Translation gives CASSTLGGTYGYTF.

J is TRBJ2-1 and V is TRBV28, with 10 bases lining up with TRBD1. This CDR3 spans 15 amino acids. Germline assignment: CDR1 MDHEN and CDR2 SYDVKM. J gave up 3 bases and V 5 bases, and 4 bases lay outside the gene matches. DNA for the CDR3: TGTGCCAGCAGTAACCGGGACAGGGGCTACAATGAGCAGTTCTTC. Protein sequence: CASSNRDRGYNEQFF. Variable domain in full (rest from reference TRBV28 and TRBJ2-1): DVKVTQSSRYLVKRTGEKVFLECVQDMDHENMFWYRQDPGLGLRLIYFSYDVKMKEKGDIPEGYSVSREKKERFSLILESASTNQTSMYLCASSNRDRGYNEQFFGPGTRLTVL.